Following are 19 T cell receptor beta chains from one sample sequenced in a study of shared clonotypes between healthy human individuals. Only in-frame clones appear in the TCRdb table, and some are missing; sequencing was by immunoSEQ multiplex PCR. This sample has roughly 510,000 clones, with roughly 79% found just once. Sequenced material: PBMCs. The receptors were gathered from a woman aged 40 to 55 in good health. Some clones in this sample may be carry-over from other donors' samples.

As regards this clone: A read error may account for a junction end that differs from germline. The gene calls are TRBV7-9 and TRBJ2-1; TRBD2 matches 11 bases. The V gene's germline CDR1 is SEHNR and CDR2 FQNEAQ (reference sequence). The CDR3 runs to 17 residues. CDR3 loop: CASNLGTSGSGDNEQFF. The CDR3 DNA sequence: TGTGCCAGCAACTTAGGGACTAGCGGTTCCGGCGACAATGAGCAGTTCTTC.

The chain uses TRBV2 and TRBJ2-7; D is perhaps TRBD1 (6 bases). This CDR3 region has 13 residues. Trimming stripped 7 bases from V and 0 bases from J, with 10 bases between. The germline CDR1 and CDR2 sequences are SNHLY and FYNNEI. The CDR3 reads CASKRGTSYEQYF. The CDR3 nucleotides read TGTGCCAGCAAGAGGGGGACCTCCTACGAGCAGTACTTC.

The chain joins TRBV6-6 to TRBJ2-2, with TRBD2 as a possible D gene (5 bases). The CDR3 sequence is 14 residues long. V was cut by 0 bases and J by 5 bases, with 7 bases left in between. Germline-derived CDR1 and CDR2 are MNHNY and SVGAGI (reference sequence). CDR3 region: CASSYSGNTGELFF. CDR3 nucleotides: TGTGCCAGCAGTTACTCCGGGAATACCGGGGAGCTGTTTTTT.

This clone was seen a few times. Other DNA sequences in this sample translate to the same CDR3. The gene calls are TRBV5-6 and TRBJ1-3; 8 positions agree with TRBD1. The junction had 5 bases not matched to a gene; V was cut back by 4 bases and J by 2 bases. The CDR3 has 15 amino acids. From germline, CDR1 is SGHDT and CDR2 YYEEEE. DNA for the CDR3: TGTGCCAGCAGCCCTACAGGGGGAACTGGAAACACCATATATTTT. Encoded protein: CASSPTGGTGNTIYF.

V and J are TRBV14 and TRBJ1-6; D gene uncertain. Looked up from germline, CDR1 is SGHDN and CDR2 is FVKESK. V lost 4 bases and J lost 6, with 13 bases in between. The CDR3 sequence is 15 residues long. The CDR3, as DNA: TGTGCCAGCAGCCGCCGATGGTCGGGTAATTCACCCCTCCACTTT. Residues: CASSRRWSGNSPLHF.

In this sample, this clone turned up once. This chain links TRBV5-6 with TRBJ2-7; no clear D gene. Between the trimmed V and J ends, which lost 3 bases and 7 bases, there was a span of 14 bases. From germline, CDR1 is SGHDT and CDR2 YYEEEE. CDR3 size: 13 residues. Written as DNA, the CDR3 is TGTGCCAGCAGCTCGGTGGGGTACCGAGAGCAGTACTTC. Translation: CASSSVGYREQYF.

This clone was seen only once. This chain connects TRBV19 to TRBJ1-1; D may be TRBD1 (6 bases). In germline, CDR1 is LNHDA, CDR2 SQIVND (reference sequence). V was pared by 7 bases and J by 9 bases, with 18 bases between. This CDR3 is built from 13 residues. CDR3 nucleotide sequence: TGTGCCAGTACCCTTGGACAGAGCTCTAAAGCTTTCTTT. This translates into CASTLGQSSKAFF.

This sequence joins TRBV9 and TRBJ2-7; D remains ambiguous. Trimming took 0 bases from V and 2 from J, leaving 12 bases between them. Per the germline V gene, CDR1 is SGDLS and CDR2 is YYNGEE. The CDR3 totals 15 residues. CDR3 amino acids: CASSVALGPTYEQYF. The DNA for the CDR3 is TGTGCCAGCAGCGTAGCGTTAGGCCCCACCTACGAGCAGTACTTC.

V gene TRBV5-4 combines with J gene TRBJ1-5; possibly TRBD1 for D (5 bases). In germline, CDR1 is SGHNT, CDR2 YYREEE (reference sequence). The CDR3 runs 15 residues. The V and J ends lost 4 bases and 2 bases respectively, with 13 bases between them. CDR3 protein: CASSTGGWGNQPQHF. The CDR3 nucleotides read TGTGCCAGCAGCACCGGGGGGTGGGGCAATCAGCCCCAGCATTTT.

This clone was found a few times. The chain recombines TRBV27 with TRBJ1-5, with 8 nucleotides matching TRBD1. Trimming at V came to 4 bases and at J to 7 bases, leaving 6 bases not matched to a gene. This CDR3 comprises 14 residues. CDR1 is MNHEY, CDR2 SMNVEV, per germline (reference sequence). The CDR3: CASSSQGARQPQHF. The CDR3 nucleotides read TGTGCCAGCAGTTCGCAGGGGGCTCGGCAGCCCCAGCATTTT.

V and J are TRBV28 and TRBJ2-2; D is possibly TRBD2 (7 bases). Between the trimmed V and J ends, which lost 6 bases and 1 base, there was a span of 21 bases. Germline V gene sequence: CDR1 MDHEN, CDR2 SYDVKM. The CDR3 runs to 18 residues. CDR3 DNA sequence: TGTGCCAGCAGCCCACCCTGGGGGGGCCGGGGGAACACCGGGGAGCTGTTTTTT. It is translated as CASSPPWGGRGNTGELFF.

The CDR3 region has the DNA TGTGCCAGCAGTCGAGACAGCTACGAGCAGTACTTC. Translation: CASSRDSYEQYF. V and J are TRBV27 and TRBJ2-7; a possible D gene is TRBD1 (5 bases). V lost 5 bases, J lost 3 bases, and 8 bases lay in between. Germline V gene data show CDR1 as MNHEY and CDR2 as SMNVEV (reference sequence). The CDR3 spans 12 residues.

This chain uses TRBV19 with TRBJ1-5; D gene unclear. This CDR3 has 14 amino acids. V lost 10 bases to trimming and J lost 4 bases, with 17 bases between them. CDR1 LNHDA and CDR2 SQIVND come from the germline V gene (reference sequence). The CDR3 DNA sequence: TGTGCCACTGCACAAGGTATTGGAAATCAGCCCCAGCATTTT. This gives the protein CATAQGIGNQPQHF.

This clone was found once. The V and J genes are TRBV7-6 and TRBJ2-3; D may be TRBD2 (5 bases). Trimming pared 1 base from V and 4 bases from J, leaving 12 bases between. There are 15 residues in the CDR3. Germline V gives CDR1 SGHVS, CDR2 FNYEAQ. The CDR3 DNA reads as TGTGCCAGCAGCTTAGGCGGGCAGGCTTCAGATACGCAGTATTTT. Amino acids: CASSLGGQASDTQYF.

There are many counts of this clone. The chain carries TRBV7-2 and TRBJ2-2; possibly TRBD1 for D (7 bases). This CDR3 region has 15 residues. Germline loops: CDR1 SGHTA, CDR2 FQGNSA. V lost 4 bases and J 5 bases, leaving 14 bases between the germline ends. Written as DNA, the CDR3 is TGTGCCAGCAGCTCGCGGGACAGCTTGACCGGGGAGCTGTTTTTT. Translated: CASSSRDSLTGELFF.

The genes are TRBV4-3 and TRBJ1-1; D ambiguous. This CDR3 has 13 amino acids. With 3 bases removed from V and 4 bases from J, the gap between germline ends came to 9 bases. CDR1 and CDR2 (germline): LGHNA, YSLEER. CDR3 sequence reads: CASSQGIGTEAFF. CDR3 DNA sequence: TGCGCCAGCAGCCAGGGTATCGGCACTGAAGCTTTCTTT.

V gene TRBV30 combines with J gene TRBJ1-2; 8 bases are shared with TRBD1. The CDR3 totals 16 residues. Germline trimming cut 4 bases from V and 0 bases from J; bases unmatched to any gene: 10. Per germline, CDR1 GTSNPN and CDR2 SVGIG (reference sequence). The CDR3 sequence is CAWTLTGEAPNYGYTF. The CDR3 DNA reads TGTGCCTGGACCCTGACAGGGGAGGCCCCTAACTATGGCTACACCTTC.

The chain carries TRBV10-1 and TRBJ2-2; TRBD1 is a possible D gene (6 bases). Deletions cut 5 bases from V and 5 bases from J, with 12 bases between. Germline CDR1 reads WNHNN; CDR2 reads SYGVQD (reference sequence). This CDR3 is built from 14 residues. In nucleotides, the CDR3 is TGCGCCAGCAGTCCGGGACAATGGACCGGGGAGCTGTTTTTT. The encoded protein is CASSPGQWTGELFF.

The chain uses TRBV4-3 and TRBJ1-4; 10 bases match TRBD1. Germline CDR1 LGHNA, CDR2 YSLEER. V gave up 3 bases and J gave up 5 bases; unmatched junction bases: 6. The CDR3 runs to 16 residues. CDR3 DNA: TGCGCCAGCAGCCATCGGCCGGGACAGGGGAATGAAAAACTGTTTTTT. Translating it yields CASSHRPGQGNEKLFF.